In this sample, the clone carrying this T cell receptor beta chain turned up many times. What it binds is unknown. Samples came from axillary lymph nodes draining the breast cancer. Using its own MiXCR run on the multiplex PCR reads, TCRdb lists one record per CDR3 protein. The sample holds fewer than 150,000 distinct CDR3 sequences; around 20% are singletons and the top ten take around 2.2%. This record belongs to a study of breast tumors, draining lymph nodes, adjacent tissues. Points from the study as a whole: The data were judged consistent with most tumor T cells coming from lymph node and expanding in tumor. Data only fit, rather than demonstrated, lymph node origin of most tumor T cells.

The sequence was collected from a female donor with breast cancer. Some clones in this sample may be carry-over from other donors' samples. Material: axillary lymph node tissue.

The CDR3 sequence is CAWSQGGAGTDTQYF. The CDR3 DNA sequence: TGTGCCTGGAGTCAGGGGGGTGCGGGCACAGATACGCAGTATTTT. The chain carries TRBV30 and TRBJ2-3; D possibly corresponds to TRBD1 (7 bases). Trimming stripped 2 bases from V and 1 base from J, with 13 bases between. The CDR3 extends over 15 amino acids. The germline V gene has CDR1 GTSNPN and CDR2 SVGIG (reference sequence).